This T cell receptor beta chain was sequenced in a study of Graves' ophthalmopathy and Graves' hyperthyroidism (dated by TCRdb to the late 2010s). General notes on the study: Peripheral blood samples were taken at the time of initial diagnosis, before any treatment was given. The study used TCR beta repertoire signatures to distinguish Graves' ophthalmopathy from Graves' hyperthyroidism and to predict progression to ophthalmopathy. To explore V-J signatures that distinguish ophthalmopathy from hyperthyroidism, a discovery set of more than 90 patients was enrolled, made up of around 44 with ophthalmopathy and roughly 57 with stable hyperthyroidism. Once sampling was done, hyperthyroidism patients were given methimazole at a starting dose of 30 mg daily, while ophthalmopathy patients were given high-dose intravenous methylprednisolone. T-cell repertoires of thyroid tissue and blood were compared in more than five hyperthyroidism patients. An independent validation cohort comprised roughly 20 hyperthyroidism patients and over 15 patients who later progressed from hyperthyroidism to ophthalmopathy. In total, around 130 blood samples were TCR-sequenced: approximately 40 ophthalmopathy, roughly 77 hyperthyroidism and about 17 hyperthyroidism-to-ophthalmopathy patients.

Ophthalmopathy patients were characterized by moderately to severely active disease, a Clinical Activity Score of at least 3, a NOSPECS grade of at least 4, and a disease duration under 3 months. Patients were excluded if they had other autoimmune diseases, uncontrolled infections, pregnancy or lactation. Diagnosis was based on clinical symptoms, serum thyroxine, TRAb, thyroid ultrasound and orbital computed tomography. Ficoll-Paque density gradient centrifugation was used to isolate PBMCs from about 10 ml of fresh peripheral blood. Trizol reagent was used to extract the total RNA, and its quality was then checked on an Agilent 2100 Bioanalyzer. This clonotype was seen at least ten times. Its antigen is unknown. Nothing much larger sits one base from this clone, and base qualities are not available. TCR beta CDR3 regions were amplified from RNA transcripts for repertoire sequencing. The first round was an RT-PCR using HTBI primers with the Qiagen OneStep RT-PCR kit, and this first round was followed by a second-round multiplex PCR, then size selection and purification. Libraries were sequenced paired-end with 100 bp reads on an Illumina HiSeq2000. Processing in the source paper ran as follows. Reads were processed with SOAPnuke, discarding reads with adapters, uncalled bases, mean Phred below 15, or no exact constant-primer or identifier match. High-quality paired reads were merged with COPE v1.2.5. Each unique nucleotide sequence was defined as a clonotype, and clonotypes were aligned to IMGT TRB V, D and J references with MiTCR v1.1. Analysis was restricted to V-J combinations with a frequency above 0.0001, which covered over 98% of repertoires. For each V-J combination, a TCR clonal expansion and chaos score was defined as F50 clonal expansion divided by the chaos observed in the TCRdist matrix. Features were reduced by Welch's t-statistics and random forest to over ten V-J combinations, which fed a naive Bayes classifier. The similarity between thyroid and blood repertoires was quantified using the Morisita-Horn index. The public reads were reanalyzed by TCRdb: fastp trimming at Q25, MiXCR alignment, in-frame beta chains only. Rows with one shared CDR3 protein collapse into an entry with the most common genes and DNA. These V and J calls originate from TCRdb's pipeline instead of the authors' own analysis. A total of hundreds of thousands of distinct CDR3 sequences appear in this sample, around 40% of them only once. 40% to 55% of the sample is taken by the ten largest.

The junction carries 11 bases between V and J, which are trimmed by 8 bases and 0 bases respectively. CDR3 length: 13 amino acids, cysteine to phenylalanine. The kept DNA is CDR3 alone, 39 bases in frame from the first base. CDR1 and CDR2 (LNHNV, YYDKDF) derive from the germline V gene (reference sequence). Beyond this particular receptor, the publication reports: Sample size was not predetermined statistically, and investigators were not blinded to group allocation. In validation, the model predicted ophthalmopathy progression with 55% to 71% sensitivity and roughly 72% specificity; some twelve predicted patients were CT-confirmed with GO in a median of around 6.5 months. Ophthalmopathy was separated from stable hyperthyroidism by the 13-signature model with just under 90% sensitivity and 81% to 84% specificity in cross-validation and with 80%/75% in the test set. Among expanded thyroid clonotypes with frequency above 0.001, most also showed up in blood, which suggests that blood repertoires may reflect the thyroid immune response.

This TCR was recovered from an adult man with Graves' ophthalmopathy. What was sequenced was peripheral blood. This sequence uses TRBV15 and TRBJ2-7; the best D guess is TRBD1, with 6 bases matching. The sequenced DNA: TGTGCCACCTCCGACAGGAGCTCCTACGAGCAGTACTTC. The translation is CATSDRSSYEQYF. Outside the CDR3, residues come from the reference TRBV15 and TRBJ2-7 proteins, so the full variable domain is: DAMVIQNPRYQVTQFGKPVTLSCSQTLNHNVMYWYQQKSSQAPKLLFHYYDKDFNNEADTPDNFQSRRPNTSFCFLDIRSPGLGDTAMYLCATSDRSSYEQYFGPGTRLTVT.